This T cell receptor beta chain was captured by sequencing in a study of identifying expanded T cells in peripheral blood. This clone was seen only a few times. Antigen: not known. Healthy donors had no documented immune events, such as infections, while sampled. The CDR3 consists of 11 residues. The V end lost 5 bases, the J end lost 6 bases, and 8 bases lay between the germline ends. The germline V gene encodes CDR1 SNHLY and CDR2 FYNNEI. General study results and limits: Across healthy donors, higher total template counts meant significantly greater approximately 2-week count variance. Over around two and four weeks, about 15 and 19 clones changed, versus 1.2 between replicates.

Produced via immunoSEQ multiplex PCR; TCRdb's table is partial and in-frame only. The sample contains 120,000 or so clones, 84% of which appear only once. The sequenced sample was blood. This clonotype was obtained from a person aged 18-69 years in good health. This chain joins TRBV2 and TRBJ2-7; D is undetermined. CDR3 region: CASSSSTEQYF. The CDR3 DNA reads TGTGCCAGCAGTTCTTCAACCGAGCAGTACTTC.